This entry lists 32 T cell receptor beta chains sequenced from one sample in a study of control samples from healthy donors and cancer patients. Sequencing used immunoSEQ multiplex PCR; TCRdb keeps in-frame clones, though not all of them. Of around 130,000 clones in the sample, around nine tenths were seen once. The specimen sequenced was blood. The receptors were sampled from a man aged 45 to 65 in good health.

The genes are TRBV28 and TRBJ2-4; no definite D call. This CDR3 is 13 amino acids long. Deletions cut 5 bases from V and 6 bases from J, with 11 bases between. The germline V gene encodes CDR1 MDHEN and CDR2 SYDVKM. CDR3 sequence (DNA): TGTGCCAGCAGTCCGACCTCCAGAAACATTCAGTACTTC. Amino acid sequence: CASSPTSRNIQYF.

The CDR3 loop reads CSANRGNTIYF. In DNA form, the CDR3 reads TGCAGTGCGAACAGAGGAAACACCATATATTTT. The V and J genes are TRBV20-1 and TRBJ1-3; D is uncertain. Germline CDR1 is DFQATT and CDR2 is SNEGSKA (reference sequence). Trimming removed 6 bases from V and 4 bases from J, with 7 bases in between. The CDR3 consists of 11 residues.

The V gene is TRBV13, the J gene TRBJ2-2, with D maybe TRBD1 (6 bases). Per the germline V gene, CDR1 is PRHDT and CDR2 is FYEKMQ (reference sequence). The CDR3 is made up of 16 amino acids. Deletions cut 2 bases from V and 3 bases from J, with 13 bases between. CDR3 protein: CASSLKQGVYTGELFF. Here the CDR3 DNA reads TGTGCCAGCAGCTTAAAACAGGGAGTTTACACCGGGGAGCTGTTTTTT.

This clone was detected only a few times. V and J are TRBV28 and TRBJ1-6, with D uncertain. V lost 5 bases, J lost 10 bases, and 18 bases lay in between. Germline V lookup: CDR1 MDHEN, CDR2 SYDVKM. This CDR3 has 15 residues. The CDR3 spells CASSTPLGGRSPLHF. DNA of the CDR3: TGTGCCAGCAGTACTCCCTTGGGCGGGCGGTCACCCCTCCACTTT.

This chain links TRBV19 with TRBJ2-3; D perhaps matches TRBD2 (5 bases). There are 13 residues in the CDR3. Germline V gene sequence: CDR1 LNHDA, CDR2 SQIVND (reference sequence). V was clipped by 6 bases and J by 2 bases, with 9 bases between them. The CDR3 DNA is TGTGCCAGTAGAAGAGCGGACACAGATACGCAGTATTTT. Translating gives CASRRADTDTQYF.

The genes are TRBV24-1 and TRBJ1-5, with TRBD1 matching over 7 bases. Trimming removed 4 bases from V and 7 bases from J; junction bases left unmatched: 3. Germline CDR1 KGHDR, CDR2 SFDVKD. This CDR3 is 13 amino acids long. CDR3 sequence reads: CATSEPGQQPQHF. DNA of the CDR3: TGTGCCACCAGTGAGCCGGGACAGCAGCCCCAGCATTTT.

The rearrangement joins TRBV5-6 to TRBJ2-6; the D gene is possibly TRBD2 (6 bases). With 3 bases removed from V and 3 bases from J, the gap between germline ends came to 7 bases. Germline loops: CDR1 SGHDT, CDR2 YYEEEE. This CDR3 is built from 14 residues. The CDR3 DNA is TGTGCCAGCAGCTACGGGGGTGGGGCCAACGTCCTGACTTTC. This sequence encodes CASSYGGGANVLTF.

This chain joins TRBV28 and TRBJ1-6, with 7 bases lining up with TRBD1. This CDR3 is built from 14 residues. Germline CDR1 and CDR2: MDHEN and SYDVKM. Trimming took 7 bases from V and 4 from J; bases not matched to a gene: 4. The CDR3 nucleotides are TGTGCCAGCATTACGGGACAGTATAATTCACCCCTCCACTTT. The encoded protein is CASITGQYNSPLHF. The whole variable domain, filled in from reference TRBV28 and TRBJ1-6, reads DVKVTQSSRYLVKRTGEKVFLECVQDMDHENMFWYRQDPGLGLRLIYFSYDVKMKEKGDIPEGYSVSREKKERFSLILESASTNQTSMYLCASITGQYNSPLHFGNGTRLTVT.

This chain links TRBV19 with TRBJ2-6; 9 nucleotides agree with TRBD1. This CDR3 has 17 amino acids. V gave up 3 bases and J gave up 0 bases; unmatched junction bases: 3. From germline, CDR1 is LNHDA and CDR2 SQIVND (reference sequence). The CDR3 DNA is TGTGCCAGTAGTATCCCGGGACAGGGCTCTGGGGCCAACGTCCTGACTTTC. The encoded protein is CASSIPGQGSGANVLTF.

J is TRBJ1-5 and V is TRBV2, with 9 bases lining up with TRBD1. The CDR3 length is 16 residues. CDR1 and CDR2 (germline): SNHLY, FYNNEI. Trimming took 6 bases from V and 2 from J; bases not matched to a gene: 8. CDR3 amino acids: CASSPQGAGGNQPQHF. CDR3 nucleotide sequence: TGTGCCAGCAGCCCACAGGGGGCTGGAGGCAATCAGCCCCAGCATTTT.

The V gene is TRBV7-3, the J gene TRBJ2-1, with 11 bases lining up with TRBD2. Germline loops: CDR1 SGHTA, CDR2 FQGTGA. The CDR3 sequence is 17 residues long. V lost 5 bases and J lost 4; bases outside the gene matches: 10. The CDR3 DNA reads TGTGCCAGCAGCACCCGGAGGGGACTAGCGGATTACAATGAGCAGTTCTTC. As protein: CASSTRRGLADYNEQFF.

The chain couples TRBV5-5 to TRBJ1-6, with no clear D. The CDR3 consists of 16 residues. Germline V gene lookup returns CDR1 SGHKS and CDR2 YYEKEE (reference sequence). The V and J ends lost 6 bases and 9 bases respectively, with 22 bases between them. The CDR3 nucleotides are TGTGCCAGCAAGACGTCCATTGGGTTCGGAAGTTCACCCCTCCACTTT. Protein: CASKTSIGFGSSPLHF. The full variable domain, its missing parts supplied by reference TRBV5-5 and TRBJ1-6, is DAGVTQSPTHLIKTRGQQVTLRCSPISGHKSVSWYQQVLGQGPQFIFQYYEKEERGRGNFPDRFSARQFPNYSSELNVNALLLGDSALYLCASKTSIGFGSSPLHFGNGTRLTVT.

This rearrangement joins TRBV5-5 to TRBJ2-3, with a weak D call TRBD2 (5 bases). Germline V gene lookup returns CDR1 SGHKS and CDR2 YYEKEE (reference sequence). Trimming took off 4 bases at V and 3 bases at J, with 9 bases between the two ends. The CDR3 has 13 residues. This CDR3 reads CASSTGLTDTQYF. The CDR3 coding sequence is TGTGCCAGCAGCACCGGACTTACAGATACGCAGTATTTT.

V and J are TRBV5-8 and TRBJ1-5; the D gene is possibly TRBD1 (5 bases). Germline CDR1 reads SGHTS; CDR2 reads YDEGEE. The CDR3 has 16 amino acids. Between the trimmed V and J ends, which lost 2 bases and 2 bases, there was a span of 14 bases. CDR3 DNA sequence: TGTGCCAGCAGCTTAGATTCCGGGGGTCGCAATCAGCCCCAGCATTTT. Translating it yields CASSLDSGGRNQPQHF.

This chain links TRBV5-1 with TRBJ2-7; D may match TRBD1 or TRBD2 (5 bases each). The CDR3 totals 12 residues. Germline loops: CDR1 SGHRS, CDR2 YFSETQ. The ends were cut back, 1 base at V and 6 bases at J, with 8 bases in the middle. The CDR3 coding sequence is TGCGCCAGCAGCTTGTTGGGGGTCGAGCAGTACTTC. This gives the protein CASSLLGVEQYF.

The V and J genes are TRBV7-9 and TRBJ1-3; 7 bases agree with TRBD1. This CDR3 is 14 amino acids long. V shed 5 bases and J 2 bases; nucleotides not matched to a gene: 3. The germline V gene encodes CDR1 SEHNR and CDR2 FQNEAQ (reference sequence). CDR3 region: CASSRGQAGNTIYF. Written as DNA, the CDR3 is TGTGCCAGCAGCCGAGGACAGGCTGGAAACACCATATATTTT.

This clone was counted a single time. Here the CDR3 DNA reads TGTGCCAGCAGCGGCGGTGGGGGCTACACCTTC. This gives the protein CASSGGGGYTF. This chain links TRBV27 with TRBJ1-2; D gene unclear. The length of the CDR3 is 11 residues. V lost 6 bases, J lost 8 bases, and 10 bases lay in between. In germline, CDR1 is MNHEY, CDR2 SMNVEV (reference sequence).

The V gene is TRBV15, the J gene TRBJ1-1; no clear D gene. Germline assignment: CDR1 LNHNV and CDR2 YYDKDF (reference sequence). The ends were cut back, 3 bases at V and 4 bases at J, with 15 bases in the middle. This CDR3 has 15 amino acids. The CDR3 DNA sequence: TGTGCCACCAGCAGTATTGGCGCGTACGGCACTGAAGCTTTCTTT. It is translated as CATSSIGAYGTEAFF.

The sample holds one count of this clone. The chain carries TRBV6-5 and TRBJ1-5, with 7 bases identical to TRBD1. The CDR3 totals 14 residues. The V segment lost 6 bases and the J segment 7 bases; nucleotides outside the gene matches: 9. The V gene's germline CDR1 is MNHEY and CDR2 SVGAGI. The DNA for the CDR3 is TGTGCCAGCAGACCAACAGGGGTAAGACAGCCCCAGCATTTT. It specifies CASRPTGVRQPQHF.

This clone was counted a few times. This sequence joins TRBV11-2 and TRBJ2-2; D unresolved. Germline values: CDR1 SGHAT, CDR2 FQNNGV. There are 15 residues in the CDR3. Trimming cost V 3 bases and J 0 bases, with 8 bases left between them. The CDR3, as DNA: TGTGCCAGCAGCTTCACTGTCGCGAACACCGGGGAGCTGTTTTTT. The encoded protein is CASSFTVANTGELFF. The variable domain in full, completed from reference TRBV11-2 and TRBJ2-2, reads EAGVAQSPRYKIIEKRQSVAFWCNPISGHATLYWYQQILGQGPKLLIQFQNNGVVDDSQLPKDRFSAERLKGVDSTLKIQPAKLEDSAVYLCASSFTVANTGELFFGEGSRLTVL.

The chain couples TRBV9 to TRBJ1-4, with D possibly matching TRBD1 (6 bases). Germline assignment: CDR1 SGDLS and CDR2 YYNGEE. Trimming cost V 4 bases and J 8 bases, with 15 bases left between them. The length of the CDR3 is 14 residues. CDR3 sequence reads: CASSSWDIEEKLFF. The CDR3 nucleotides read TGTGCCAGCAGCTCTTGGGACATAGAAGAAAAACTGTTTTTT.

CDR3 protein: CASSPQGIQGKTQYF. In nucleotides, the CDR3 is TGTGCCAGCAGCCCCCAGGGGATACAGGGAAAGACCCAGTACTTC. V usage is TRBV28 and J usage is TRBJ2-5; maybe TRBD1 (6 bases). Per the germline V gene, CDR1 is MDHEN and CDR2 is SYDVKM. Trimming took off 6 bases at V and 6 bases at J, with 20 bases between the two ends. The CDR3 consists of 15 residues.

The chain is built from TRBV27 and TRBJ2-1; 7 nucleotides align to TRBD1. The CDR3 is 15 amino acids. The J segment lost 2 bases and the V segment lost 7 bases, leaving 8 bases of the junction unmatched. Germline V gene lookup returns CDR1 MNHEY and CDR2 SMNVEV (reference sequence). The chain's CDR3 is CASISRQGTYNEQFF. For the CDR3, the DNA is TGTGCCAGCATCTCGCGACAGGGAACCTACAATGAGCAGTTCTTC.

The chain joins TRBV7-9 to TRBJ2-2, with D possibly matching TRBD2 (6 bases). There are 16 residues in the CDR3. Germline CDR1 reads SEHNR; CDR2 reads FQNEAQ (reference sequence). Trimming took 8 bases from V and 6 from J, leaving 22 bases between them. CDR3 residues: CASRRLTGGGAGELFF. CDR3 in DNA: TGTGCCAGCCGAAGACTTACCGGGGGTGGGGCCGGGGAGCTGTTTTTT.

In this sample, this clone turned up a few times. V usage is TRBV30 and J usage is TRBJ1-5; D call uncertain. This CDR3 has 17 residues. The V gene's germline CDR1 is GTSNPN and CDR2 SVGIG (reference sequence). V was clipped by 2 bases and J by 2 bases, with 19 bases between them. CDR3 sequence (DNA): TGTGCCTGGAGTAGTCGCATTGGGAGGGTGGGCAATCAGCCCCAGCATTTT. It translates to CAWSSRIGRVGNQPQHF. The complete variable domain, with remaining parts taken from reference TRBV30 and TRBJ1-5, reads SQTIHQWPATLVQPVGSPLSLECTVEGTSNPNLYWYRQAAGRGLQLLFYSVGIGQISSEVPQNLSASRPQDRQFILSSKKLLLSDSGFYLCAWSSRIGRVGNQPQHFGDGTRLSIL.

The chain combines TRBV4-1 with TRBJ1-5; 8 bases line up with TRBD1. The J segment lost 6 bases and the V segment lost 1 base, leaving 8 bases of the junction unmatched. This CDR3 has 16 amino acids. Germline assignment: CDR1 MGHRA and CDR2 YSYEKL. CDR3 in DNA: TGCGCCAGCAGCCAAGGACAGGGGCCTTTGGGTCAGCCCCAGCATTTT. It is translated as CASSQGQGPLGQPQHF.

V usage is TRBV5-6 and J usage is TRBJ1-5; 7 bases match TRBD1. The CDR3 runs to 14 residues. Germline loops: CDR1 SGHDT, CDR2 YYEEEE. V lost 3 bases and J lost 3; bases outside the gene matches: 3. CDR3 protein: CASSWGQNNQPQHF. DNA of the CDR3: TGTGCCAGCAGCTGGGGACAGAACAATCAGCCCCAGCATTTT.

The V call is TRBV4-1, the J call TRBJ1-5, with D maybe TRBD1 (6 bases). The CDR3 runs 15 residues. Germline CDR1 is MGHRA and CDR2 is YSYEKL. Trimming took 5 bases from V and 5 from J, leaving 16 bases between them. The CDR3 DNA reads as TGCGCCAGCAGCAGGGATGGAGCAGGGGATCAGCCCCAGCATTTT. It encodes CASSRDGAGDQPQHF.

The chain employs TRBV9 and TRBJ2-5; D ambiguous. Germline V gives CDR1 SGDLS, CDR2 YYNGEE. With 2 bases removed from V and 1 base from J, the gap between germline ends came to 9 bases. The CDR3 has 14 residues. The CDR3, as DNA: TGTGCCAGCAGCGTGGGTTCCGCCCAAGAGACCCAGTACTTC. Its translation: CASSVGSAQETQYF.

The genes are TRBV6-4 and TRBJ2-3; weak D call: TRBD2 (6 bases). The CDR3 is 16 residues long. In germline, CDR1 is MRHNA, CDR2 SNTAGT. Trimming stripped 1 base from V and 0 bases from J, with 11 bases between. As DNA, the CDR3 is TGTGCCAGCAGTGACTACGCGGGGACTAGCACAGATACGCAGTATTTT. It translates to CASSDYAGTSTDTQYF.

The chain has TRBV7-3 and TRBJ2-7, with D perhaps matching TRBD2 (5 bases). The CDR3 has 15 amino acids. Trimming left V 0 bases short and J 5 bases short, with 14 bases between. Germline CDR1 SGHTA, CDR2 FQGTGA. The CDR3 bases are TGTGCCAGCAGCTTAACTCCCGGAGGATCCAACGAGCAGTACTTC. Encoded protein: CASSLTPGGSNEQYF.

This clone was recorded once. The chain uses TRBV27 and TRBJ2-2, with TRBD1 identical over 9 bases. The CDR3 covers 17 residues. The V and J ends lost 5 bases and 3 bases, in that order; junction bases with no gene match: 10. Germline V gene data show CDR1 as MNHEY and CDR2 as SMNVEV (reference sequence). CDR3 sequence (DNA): TGTGCCAGCAGTCGGGACAGGGACTTGATGGACACCGGGGAGCTGTTTTTT. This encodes CASSRDRDLMDTGELFF.